This TCR beta chain originates from a study of CD8 T cells in Susac syndrome. Random hexamers were used to reverse transcribe an amount of about 0.45 to 1 ug RNA. Amplification of TCR beta CDR3 across 54 Vbeta and 13 Jbeta was performed with immunoSEQ multiplex PCR. One entry per CDR3 protein results from TCRdb running MiXCR on the immunoSEQ multiplex PCR reads. The repertoire consists of roughly 200,000 distinct CDR3 sequences, with 85% to 95% occurring once and the leading ten covering approximately 0.1%. The CDR3 is 13 residues long. Germline CDR1 and CDR2: SQVTM and ANQGSEA. Trimming removed 3 bases from V and 8 bases from J; junction bases left unmatched: 8. Negative isolation was used for CD8+ and CD4+ T cells, and FACS enrichment was applied to TEMRA cells.

The TCR comes from a human donor in good health. What was sequenced was CD4+ T cells from PBMCs. V usage is TRBV29-1 and J usage is TRBJ2-3; 7 bases map to TRBD1. The DNA of the CDR3 is TGCAGCGTTGACGACAGGGCCGAGCTTACGCAGTATTTT. It codes for CSVDDRAELTQYF.